This T cell receptor (beta chain) is from a study of OX40 agonist ivuxolimab in advanced cancers. Study-wide results and limits: CD8+ T cells (on average) carried more expanded clones than CD4+ T cells.

The V gene's germline CDR1 is SEHNR and CDR2 FQNEAQ (reference sequence). The CDR3 runs to 15 residues. Trimming took 7 bases from V and 1 from J; bases not matched to a gene: 6. Drawing of blood for sampling happened at baseline, at cycle 4 day 1, and at cycle 7 day 1. As concerns this clone: Its antigen is unidentified.

This table comes from immunoSEQ multiplex PCR, and its TCRdb copy is limited to in-frame clones, with some not included. The sample records roughly 50,000 clones, around nine tenths being singletons. The TCR sequence derives from an adult with an advanced solid tumor such as melanoma, head and neck, liver or kidney cancer. The sample was CD4+ or CD8+ T cells sorted from blood, taken in a trial of the OX40 agonist ivuxolimab. This chain uses TRBV7-9 with TRBJ2-2; TRBD1 matches at 7 bases. CDR3 DNA: TGTGCCAGCAACCTAAGGGACAGGAACACCGGGGAGCTGTTTTTT. It yields the protein CASNLRDRNTGELFF.